One and the same sample provided the 10 T cell receptor beta chains below, sequenced in a study of cytomegalovirus exposure and HLA in healthy donors. The PCR employed 60 Vbeta primers together with 13 Jbeta primers. Assay used: immunoSEQ multiplex PCR; TCRdb lists only in-frame clones, some missing. The sample carries hundreds of thousands of clones, about 75% recorded once. The sample consisted of PBMCs. These TCRs come from a woman in her twenties or thirties in good health and CMV-seronegative.

This chain connects TRBV4-3 to TRBJ2-5; weak D call: TRBD2 (6 bases). Germline CDR1 LGHNA, CDR2 YSLEER. Trimming cost V 0 bases and J 7 bases, with 9 bases left between them. CDR3 length: 13 amino acids. The CDR3 DNA follows: TGCGCCAGCAGCCAAGATCGGAGGGGGACCCAGTACTTC. This codes for CASSQDRRGTQYF.

This clone was detected only a few times. The chain combines TRBV7-3 with TRBJ2-3; the match to TRBD2 covers 14 bases. This CDR3 is 16 amino acids long. CDR1 is SGHTA, CDR2 FQGTGA, per germline. Trimming removed 2 bases from V and 7 bases from J; junction bases left unmatched: 5. The CDR3, as DNA: TGTGCCAGCAGCTTAGGGACTAGCGGGAGTCGGAATACGCAGTATTTT. Amino acids: CASSLGTSGSRNTQYF.

The genes are TRBV11-3 and TRBJ2-1; 12 bases fit TRBD1. The CDR3 runs to 17 residues. The germline gives CDR1 SGHNT, CDR2 YENEEA. V was pared by 4 bases and J by 9 bases, with 13 bases of the junction left unmatched. In nucleotides, the CDR3 is TGTGCCAGCAGCTCTCCCCCGGGACAGGGGGCTCTAAGTGAGCAGTTCTTC. Translated: CASSSPPGQGALSEQFF.

The chain recombines TRBV14 with TRBJ2-7; 12 bases map to TRBD1. V lost 5 bases, J lost 4 bases, and 15 bases stayed unmatched. The germline V gene has CDR1 SGHDN and CDR2 FVKESK. This CDR3 has 18 residues. The CDR3 DNA reads as TGTGCCAGCAGCTCACTAACCGGGACAGGGGGCGCCCCTTACGAGCAGTACTTC. Its translation is CASSSLTGTGGAPYEQYF.

V and J are TRBV18 and TRBJ1-1, with D possibly matching TRBD1 (5 bases). The germline gives CDR1 KGHSH, CDR2 LQKENI. This CDR3 contains 12 residues. Trimming left V 6 bases short and J 5 bases short, with 10 bases between. CDR3 sequence (DNA): TGTGCCAGCTCCGAAGGGGAAACTGAAGCTTTCTTT. Translation: CASSEGETEAFF.

This sequence joins TRBV30 and TRBJ1-1, with TRBD1 as a possible D gene (6 bases). Trimming stripped 4 bases from V and 1 base from J, with 16 bases between. Per germline, CDR1 GTSNPN and CDR2 SVGIG (reference sequence). This CDR3 is built from 15 residues. The CDR3 is CAWKIPGDRNTEAFF. The DNA for the CDR3 is TGTGCCTGGAAAATCCCAGGGGATAGGAACACTGAAGCTTTCTTT. Looking up the rest from reference TRBV30 and TRBJ1-1 gives the full variable domain: SQTIHQWPATLVQPVGSPLSLECTVEGTSNPNLYWYRQAAGRGLQLLFYSVGIGQISSEVPQNLSASRPQDRQFILSSKKLLLSDSGFYLCAWKIPGDRNTEAFFGQGTRLTVV.

The chain links TRBV18 to TRBJ2-2, with TRBD1 matching 7 bases. The germline gives CDR1 KGHSH, CDR2 LQKENI. The V gene end was trimmed by 3 bases and the J gene end by 4 bases; junction bases not matched to a gene: 8. CDR3 length: 16 residues. CDR3 loop: CASSPGTAFGTGELFF. The CDR3 DNA follows: TGTGCCAGCTCACCCGGGACAGCTTTTGGCACCGGGGAGCTGTTTTTT.

Comment on this clone: A far larger clone lies a single base away; this is likely a read error. The chain has TRBV9 and TRBJ2-2; no definite D call. The CDR3 has 12 residues. Germline CDR1 and CDR2: SGDLS and YYNGEE. The chain's CDR3 is CGSSARTGELFF. The CDR3 nucleotides are TGTGGCAGCAGCGCCCGCACCGGGGAGCTGTTTTTT. Full variable domain (rest looked up from reference TRBV9 and TRBJ2-2): DSGVTQTPKHLITATGQRVTLRCSPRSGDLSVYWYQQSLDQGLQFLIQYYNGEERAKGNILERFSAQQFPDLHSELNLSSLELGDSALYFCGSSARTGELFFGEGSRLTVL.

The V and J genes are TRBV5-4 and TRBJ1-2, with D unresolved. The CDR3 is 14 amino acids. Deletions cut 1 base from V and 5 bases from J, with 12 bases between. The germline V gene encodes CDR1 SGHNT and CDR2 YYREEE (reference sequence). CDR3 DNA sequence: TGTGCCAGCAGCTTGCCCCAGGTTGGGTATGGCTACACCTTC. It translates to CASSLPQVGYGYTF.

The V and J genes are TRBV12-2 and TRBJ1-1. TRBV12-2 corresponds to a pseudogene. The CDR3 has 15 residues. The CDR3 DNA reads TGTGCAAGTCGCCCTAGACTACTCTCCTGGACTGAAGCTTTCTTT. Its translation is CASRPRLLSWTEAFF.